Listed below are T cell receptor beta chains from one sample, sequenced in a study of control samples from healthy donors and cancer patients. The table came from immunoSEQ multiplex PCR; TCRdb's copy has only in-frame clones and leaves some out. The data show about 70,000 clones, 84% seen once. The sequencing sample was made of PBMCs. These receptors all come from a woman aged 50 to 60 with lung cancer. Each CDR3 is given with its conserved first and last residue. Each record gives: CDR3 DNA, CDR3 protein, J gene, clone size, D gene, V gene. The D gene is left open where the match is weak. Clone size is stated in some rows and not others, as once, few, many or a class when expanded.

CDR3 DNA: TGTGCCAGCAGTTCCGGGACATTTCCCCCCTACGAGCAGTACTTC; CDR3 protein: CASSSGTFPPYEQYF; J gene: TRBJ2-7; clone size: .; D gene: .; V gene: TRBV27
CDR3 DNA: TGTGCCAGTATGGGCTCCTATAATTCACCCCTCCACTTT; CDR3 protein: CASMGSYNSPLHF; J gene: TRBJ1-6; clone size: .; D gene: .; V gene: TRBV19
CDR3 DNA: TGTGCCAGCAGCTTAGGGCCAGACCAAGAGACCCAGTACTTC; CDR3 protein: CASSLGPDQETQYF; J gene: TRBJ2-5; clone size: .; D gene: .; V gene: TRBV11-3
CDR3 DNA: TGTGCCAGCAGCTTAGTCAGGGGGGCCCCAAACTATGGCTACACCTTC; CDR3 protein: CASSLVRGAPNYGYTF; J gene: TRBJ1-2; clone size: .; D gene: TRBD1; V gene: TRBV11-2
CDR3 DNA: TGTGCCAGCAGCGGTGATAGCAAGGTCCACGAGCAGTACTTC; CDR3 protein: CASSGDSKVHEQYF; J gene: TRBJ2-7; clone size: .; D gene: .; V gene: TRBV28
CDR3 DNA: TGTGCCAGCAGGCCCGGACTATATACGCAGTATTTT; CDR3 protein: CASRPGLYTQYF; J gene: TRBJ2-3; clone size: .; D gene: .; V gene: TRBV12-3/TRBV12-4
CDR3 DNA: TGCGCCAGCAGTGAGTCCGGACGGAGGGCGGCAGCTTTCTTT; CDR3 protein: CASSESGRRAAAFF; J gene: TRBJ1-1; clone size: .; D gene: .; V gene: TRBV10-1
CDR3 DNA: TGTGCCAGCAGCCCCACCGGGACCTTGGTTTTCTTC; CDR3 protein: CASSPTGTLVFF; J gene: TRBJ2-1; clone size: .; D gene: .; V gene: TRBV12-3/TRBV12-4
CDR3 DNA: TGTGCCAGCAGCTTAGCTAGGGGAGACACCTATGGCTACACCTTC; CDR3 protein: CASSLARGDTYGYTF; J gene: TRBJ1-2; clone size: once; D gene: .; V gene: TRBV7-2
CDR3 DNA: TGTGCCAGCAAAACCGGGACAGGGAATGAAAAACTGTTTTTT; CDR3 protein: CASKTGTGNEKLFF; J gene: TRBJ1-4; clone size: once; D gene: TRBD1; V gene: TRBV19
CDR3 DNA: TGTGCCAGCAGCGTAGCCCCAGACAGTTTTCCTGGAAACACCATATATTTT; CDR3 protein: CASSVAPDSFPGNTIYF; J gene: TRBJ1-3; clone size: .; D gene: .; V gene: TRBV9
CDR3 DNA: TGTGCCAGCAGCTTGAGCCAGGGCCTCTATGGCTACACCTTC; CDR3 protein: CASSLSQGLYGYTF; J gene: TRBJ1-2; clone size: .; D gene: .; V gene: TRBV5-5
CDR3 DNA: TGTGCCAACCTCCTGGGGGAAAAACTGTTTTTT; CDR3 protein: CANLLGEKLFF; J gene: TRBJ1-4; clone size: .; D gene: .; V gene: TRBV11-3
CDR3 DNA: TGTGCCTGGACCCCCGTAGGGTATAACACTGAAGCTTTCTTT; CDR3 protein: CAWTPVGYNTEAFF; J gene: TRBJ1-1; clone size: .; D gene: .; V gene: TRBV30
CDR3 DNA: TGTGCCAGCAGTCCCCGGACAGAACGGGAAGCTTTCTTT; CDR3 protein: CASSPRTEREAFF; J gene: TRBJ1-1; clone size: .; D gene: .; V gene: TRBV12-3/TRBV12-4
CDR3 DNA: TGTGCCAGCAGCCTCCAGGGGTCCGAGCAGTACTTC; CDR3 protein: CASSLQGSEQYF; J gene: TRBJ2-7; clone size: .; D gene: .; V gene: TRBV4-2
CDR3 DNA: TGCGCCAGCAGCTTTGCCCGGACAGGTACTGGAAACACCATATATTTT; CDR3 protein: CASSFARTGTGNTIYF; J gene: TRBJ1-3; clone size: .; D gene: TRBD1; V gene: TRBV5-1
CDR3 DNA: TGTGCCAGCAGCTCCCGGGACAGTACTAATGAAAAACTGTTTTTT; CDR3 protein: CASSSRDSTNEKLFF; J gene: TRBJ1-4; clone size: .; D gene: TRBD1; V gene: TRBV5-4
CDR3 DNA: TGTGCCAGCAGCCAAGATTCCCCAGGCGTTGGCTACACCTTC; CDR3 protein: CASSQDSPGVGYTF; J gene: TRBJ1-2; clone size: .; D gene: .; V gene: TRBV3-1/TRBV3-2
CDR3 DNA: TGTGCCAGCAGTGAAGGGCAGGGGGACAATGAGCAGTTCTTC; CDR3 protein: CASSEGQGDNEQFF; J gene: TRBJ2-1; clone size: .; D gene: TRBD1; V gene: TRBV2
CDR3 DNA: TGCGCCAGCAGCCAAGTCCGGACAGGGGATACCGGGGAGCTGTTTTTT; CDR3 protein: CASSQVRTGDTGELFF; J gene: TRBJ2-2; clone size: .; D gene: TRBD1; V gene: TRBV4-3
CDR3 DNA: TGTGCCAGCAGCTTGAGGGACAGCAGCTCCTACGAGCAGTACTTC; CDR3 protein: CASSLRDSSSYEQYF; J gene: TRBJ2-7; clone size: .; D gene: TRBD1; V gene: TRBV11-2
CDR3 DNA: TGTGCCAGCAGTTTCGGGACAGGGCCCTGGTCCCAGTACTTC; CDR3 protein: CASSFGTGPWSQYF; J gene: TRBJ2-5; clone size: .; D gene: TRBD1; V gene: TRBV27
CDR3 DNA: TGTGCCAGCAGTTCCTATACGGATACGCAGTATTTT; CDR3 protein: CASSSYTDTQYF; J gene: TRBJ2-3; clone size: once; D gene: .; V gene: TRBV28
CDR3 DNA: TGCGCCAGCAGCCCTCTGGGAGGGGACACTGAAGCTTTCTTT; CDR3 protein: CASSPLGGDTEAFF; J gene: TRBJ1-1; clone size: .; D gene: .; V gene: TRBV4-1
CDR3 DNA: TGTGCCAGCAGCGTAGTCTCCCTCACAGGGGGCGATCGGGCAGATACGCAGTATTTT; CDR3 protein: CASSVVSLTGGDRADTQYF; J gene: TRBJ2-3; clone size: .; D gene: TRBD1; V gene: TRBV9
CDR3 DNA: TGTGCCAGCATCGATCGATGGACGGGCTCCTACGAGCAGTACTTC; CDR3 protein: CASIDRWTGSYEQYF; J gene: TRBJ2-7; clone size: .; D gene: .; V gene: TRBV6-5
CDR3 DNA: TGTGCCAGCAGGGAGTTTGGAGCCGCGAACACTGAAGCTTTCTTT; CDR3 protein: CASREFGAANTEAFF; J gene: TRBJ1-1; clone size: .; D gene: .; V gene: TRBV4-2